This T cell receptor (beta chain) comes out of a study of T-cell reconstitution after alpha-beta-depleted transplantation in children. Unique molecular identifiers were built into the TCRbeta library. One entry per CDR3 protein results from TCRdb running MiXCR on the PCR reads. The table records some 640,000 distinct CDR3 sequences, roughly 15% of them present only once. This CDR3 has 9 residues. The V gene's germline CDR1 is SEHNR and CDR2 FQNEAQ (reference sequence). For this clonotype: Its ends do not fully match the called genes, so a read error is possible.

This specimen consisted of PBMCs from the stem cell graft donor, obtained from the stem cell graft. This chain links TRBV7-9 with TRBJ2-5; D might be TRBD1 (5 bases). The TCR originated in a human donor who donated a stem cell graft to a child with acute myeloid leukemia. The CDR3 protein is CASSLEGDF. The CDR3 DNA sequence: TGTGCCAGCAGCTTAGAAGGGGACTTC. The variable domain in full, completed from reference TRBV7-9 and TRBJ2-5, reads DTGVSQNPRHKITKRGQNVTFRCDPISEHNRLYWYRQTLGQGPEFLTYFQNEAQLEKSRLLSDRFSAERPKGSFSTLEIQRTEQGDSAMYLCASSLEGDFGPGTRLLVL.